This TCR beta chain was profiled in a study of T cell responses to AZD1222 COVID-19 vaccine. The study, taken as a whole, reports: Elevations in Spike-specific TCR breadth and depth followed administration of two AZD1222 doses. Spike regions recognized by vaccine-associated CD4 TCRs spanned the protein, led by 160-218 and 743-854. Baseline seropositivity characterized only 5 or 6 AZD1222 recipients.

With respect to this clone: Its antigen is not identified.

Profiled with immunoSEQ multiplex PCR; TCRdb holds only in-frame clones, not every one. The sample yields 150,000 to 200,000 clones, roughly nine tenths seen once. V shed 2 bases and J shed 0 bases, with 7 bases lying between them. The CDR3 is 15 residues long. Germline V CDR1 and CDR2: MNHEY, SVGAGI. Sequencing was performed on peripheral blood, taken 28 days after the second AZD1222 dose. The chain carries TRBV6-5 and TRBJ1-4, with D uncertain. The receptor's source is an adult who received the AZD1222 COVID-19 vaccine. As DNA, the CDR3 is TGTGCCAGCAGTTACCTCCACGCAACTAATGAAAAACTGTTTTTT. Encoded protein: CASSYLHATNEKLFF.